The clone carrying this T cell receptor beta chain turned up a few times. Antigen unknown. This record belongs to a study of T cell repertoires and HLA-DP antigens. The CDR3 contains 15 residues. Germline V lookup: CDR1 SGHAT, CDR2 FQNNGV. Trimming at V came to 5 bases and at J to 7 bases, leaving 3 bases not matched to a gene. Assay used: immunoSEQ multiplex PCR; TCRdb lists only in-frame clones, some missing. The sample carries over 60,000 clones, around 80% recorded once. The J gene is TRBJ1-6, the V gene TRBV11-2; 12 positions agree with TRBD1. The clonotype originates from a man aged 55-75 years in good health and CMV-seronegative. Sequenced: CD4+ T cells from PBMCs. The CDR3 region has the DNA TGTGCCAGCAGCCGGGACAGGGGGCAAAATTCACCCCTCCACTTT. As protein: CASSRDRGQNSPLHF.